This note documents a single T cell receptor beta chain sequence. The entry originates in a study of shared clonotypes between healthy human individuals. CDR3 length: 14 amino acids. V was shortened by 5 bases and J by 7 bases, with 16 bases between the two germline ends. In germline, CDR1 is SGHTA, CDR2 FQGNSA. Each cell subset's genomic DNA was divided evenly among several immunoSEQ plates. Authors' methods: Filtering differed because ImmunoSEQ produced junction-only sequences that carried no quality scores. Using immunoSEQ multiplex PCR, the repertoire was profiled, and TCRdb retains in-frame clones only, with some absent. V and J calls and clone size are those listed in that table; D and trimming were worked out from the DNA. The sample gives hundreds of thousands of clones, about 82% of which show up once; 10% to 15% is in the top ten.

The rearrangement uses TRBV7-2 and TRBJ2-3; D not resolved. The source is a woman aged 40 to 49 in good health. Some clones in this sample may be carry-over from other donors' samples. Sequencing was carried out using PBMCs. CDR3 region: CASSPGPYSNTQYF. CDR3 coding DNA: TGTGCCAGCAGCCCAGGACCGTACTCGAATACGCAGTATTTT.